The clone carrying this T cell receptor beta chain occurred a few times. Antigen unknown. CDR3 size: 14 residues. J lost 1 base, V lost 7 bases, and 3 bases had no gene match. In germline, CDR1 is SNHLY, CDR2 FYNNEI. These data are taken from a study of T cells after yellow fever vaccination. Study as a whole: For low cell numbers, libraries were made with SMART-Seq v4 Ultra Low Input. Study outcomes and limitations: Of the clonotypes, a small share occurred in both CD4 and CD8 compartments.

The authors made TCR cDNA by 5'RACE template switching, adding a universal primer site and UMIs. TCRdb recomputed calls from the 5' RACE reads with MiXCR, one row per CDR3 protein. Of under 550,000 distinct CDR3 sequences in the sample, less than 25% were seen once. Sequenced here: PBMCs, sampled approximately 20 days after the first yellow fever vaccination. The source of this sequence is a man aged 18-30 years who received the YFV17D yellow fever vaccine. V usage is TRBV2 and J usage is TRBJ1-5; 8 bases line up with TRBD1. The CDR3 DNA follows: TGTGCCAGCACAGGGGGCGACAGCAATCAGCCCCAGCATTTT. Translated: CASTGGDSNQPQHF.